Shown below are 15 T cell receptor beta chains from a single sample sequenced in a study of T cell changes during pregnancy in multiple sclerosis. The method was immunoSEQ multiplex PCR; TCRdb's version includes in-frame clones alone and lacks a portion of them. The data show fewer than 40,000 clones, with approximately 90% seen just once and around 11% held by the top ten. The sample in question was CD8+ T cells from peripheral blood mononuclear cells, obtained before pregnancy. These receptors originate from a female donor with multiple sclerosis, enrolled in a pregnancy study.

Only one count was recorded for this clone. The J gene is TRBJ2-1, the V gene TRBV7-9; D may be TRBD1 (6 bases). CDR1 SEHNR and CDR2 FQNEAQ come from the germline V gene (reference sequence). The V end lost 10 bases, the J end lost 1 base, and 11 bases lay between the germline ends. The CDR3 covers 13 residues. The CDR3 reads CATRQGSYNEQFF. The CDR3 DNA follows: TGTGCCACCAGGCAGGGGTCCTACAATGAGCAGTTCTTC.

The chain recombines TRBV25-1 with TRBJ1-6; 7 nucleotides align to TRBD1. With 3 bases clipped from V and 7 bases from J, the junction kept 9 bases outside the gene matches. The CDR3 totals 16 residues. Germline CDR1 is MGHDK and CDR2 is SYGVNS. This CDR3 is CASSDPTAGGNSPLHF. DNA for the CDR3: TGTGCCAGCAGTGACCCGACAGCAGGGGGGAATTCACCCCTCCACTTT.

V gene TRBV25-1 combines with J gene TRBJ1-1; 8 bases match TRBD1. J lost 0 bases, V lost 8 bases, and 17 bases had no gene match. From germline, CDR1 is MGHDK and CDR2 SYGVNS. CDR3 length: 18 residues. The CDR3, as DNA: TGTGCCAGCCTCTTCCGGGACAGGAGTTGCCTCATGAACACTGAAGCTTTCTTT. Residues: CASLFRDRSCLMNTEAFF.

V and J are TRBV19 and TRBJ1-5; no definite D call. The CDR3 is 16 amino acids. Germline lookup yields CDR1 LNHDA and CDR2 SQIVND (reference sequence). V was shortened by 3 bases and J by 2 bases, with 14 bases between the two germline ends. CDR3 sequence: CASSIFSYTGNQPQHF. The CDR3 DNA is TGTGCCAGTAGTATTTTTAGTTATACCGGCAATCAGCCCCAGCATTTT. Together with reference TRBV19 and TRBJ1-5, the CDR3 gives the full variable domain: DGGITQSPKYLFRKEGQNVTLSCEQNLNHDAMYWYRQDPGQGLRLIYYSQIVNDFQKGDIAEGYSVSREKKESFPLTVTSAQKNPTAFYLCASSIFSYTGNQPQHFGDGTRLSIL.

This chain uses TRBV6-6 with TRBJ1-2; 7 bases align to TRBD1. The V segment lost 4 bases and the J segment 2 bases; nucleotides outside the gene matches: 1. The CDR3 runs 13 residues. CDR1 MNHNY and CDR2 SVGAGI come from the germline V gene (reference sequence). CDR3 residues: CASSLGQNYGYTF. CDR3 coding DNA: TGTGCCAGCAGTTTGGGACAGAACTATGGCTACACCTTC.

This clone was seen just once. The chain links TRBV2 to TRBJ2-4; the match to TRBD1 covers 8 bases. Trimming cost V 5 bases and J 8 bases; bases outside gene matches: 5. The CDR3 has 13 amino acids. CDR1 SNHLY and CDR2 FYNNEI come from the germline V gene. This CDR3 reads CASSSRQGHIQYF. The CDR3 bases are TGTGCCAGCAGTTCAAGACAGGGGCACATTCAGTACTTC. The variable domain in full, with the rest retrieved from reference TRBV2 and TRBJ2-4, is EPEVTQTPSHQVTQMGQEVILRCVPISNHLYFYWYRQILGQKVEFLVSFYNNEISEKSEIFDDQFSVERPDGSNFTLKIRSTKLEDSAMYFCASSSRQGHIQYFGAGTRLSVL.

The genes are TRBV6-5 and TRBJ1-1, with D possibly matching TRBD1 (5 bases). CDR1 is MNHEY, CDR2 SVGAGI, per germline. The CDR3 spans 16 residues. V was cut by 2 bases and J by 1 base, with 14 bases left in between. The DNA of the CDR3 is TGTGCCAGCAGTTACCCGACCGGAGGGGCGAACACTGAAGCTTTCTTT. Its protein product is CASSYPTGGANTEAFF.

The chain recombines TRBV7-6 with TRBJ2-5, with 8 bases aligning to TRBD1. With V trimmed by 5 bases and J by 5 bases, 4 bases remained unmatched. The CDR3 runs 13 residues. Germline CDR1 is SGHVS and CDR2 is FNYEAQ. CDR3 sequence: CASSPRTGETQYF. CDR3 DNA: TGTGCCAGCAGCCCTCGGACAGGGGAGACCCAGTACTTC.

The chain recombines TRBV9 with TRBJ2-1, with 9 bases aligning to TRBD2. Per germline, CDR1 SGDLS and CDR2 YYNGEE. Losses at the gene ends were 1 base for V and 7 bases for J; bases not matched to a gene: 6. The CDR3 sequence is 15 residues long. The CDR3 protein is CASSVTSGGINEQFF. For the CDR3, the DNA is TGTGCCAGCAGCGTAACCAGCGGGGGGATTAATGAGCAGTTCTTC.

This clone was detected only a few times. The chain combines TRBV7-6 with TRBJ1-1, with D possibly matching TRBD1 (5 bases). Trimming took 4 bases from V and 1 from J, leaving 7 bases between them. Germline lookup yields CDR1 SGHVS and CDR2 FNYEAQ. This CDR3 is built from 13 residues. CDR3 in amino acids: CASSWGENTEAFF. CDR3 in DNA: TGTGCCAGCAGCTGGGGGGAGAACACTGAAGCTTTCTTT. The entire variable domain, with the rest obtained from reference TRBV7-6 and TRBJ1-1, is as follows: GAGVSQSPRYKVTKRGQDVALRCDPISGHVSLYWYRQALGQGPEFLTYFNYEAQQDKSGLPNDRFSAERPEGSISTLTIQRTEQRDSAMYRCASSWGENTEAFFGQGTRLTVV.

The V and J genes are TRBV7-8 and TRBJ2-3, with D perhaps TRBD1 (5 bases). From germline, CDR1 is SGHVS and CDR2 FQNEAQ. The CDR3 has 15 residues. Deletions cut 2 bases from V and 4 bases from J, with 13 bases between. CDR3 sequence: CASSLNRGPADTQYF. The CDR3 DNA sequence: TGTGCCAGCAGCTTAAATAGGGGTCCGGCAGATACGCAGTATTTT.

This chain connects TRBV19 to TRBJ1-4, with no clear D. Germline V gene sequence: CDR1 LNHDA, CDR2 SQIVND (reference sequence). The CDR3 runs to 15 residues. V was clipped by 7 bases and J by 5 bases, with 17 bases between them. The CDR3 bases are TGTGCCAGTAAGCTGACGACTGATAAAAATGAAAAACTGTTTTTT. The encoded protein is CASKLTTDKNEKLFF. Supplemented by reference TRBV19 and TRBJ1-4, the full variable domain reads DGGITQSPKYLFRKEGQNVTLSCEQNLNHDAMYWYRQDPGQGLRLIYYSQIVNDFQKGDIAEGYSVSREKKESFPLTVTSAQKNPTAFYLCASKLTTDKNEKLFFGSGTQLSVL.

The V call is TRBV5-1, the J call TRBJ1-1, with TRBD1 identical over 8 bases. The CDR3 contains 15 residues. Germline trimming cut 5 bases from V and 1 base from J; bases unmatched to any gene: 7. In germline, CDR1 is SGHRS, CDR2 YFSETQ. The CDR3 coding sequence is TGCGCCAGCAGACCGTGGGGGACAGGGAACACTGAAGCTTTCTTT. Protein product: CASRPWGTGNTEAFF. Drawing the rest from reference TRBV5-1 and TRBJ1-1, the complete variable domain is KAGVTQTPRYLIKTRGQQVTLSCSPISGHRSVSWYQQTPGQGLQFLFEYFSETQRNKGNFPGRFSGRQFSNSRSEMNVSTLELGDSALYLCASRPWGTGNTEAFFGQGTRLTVV.

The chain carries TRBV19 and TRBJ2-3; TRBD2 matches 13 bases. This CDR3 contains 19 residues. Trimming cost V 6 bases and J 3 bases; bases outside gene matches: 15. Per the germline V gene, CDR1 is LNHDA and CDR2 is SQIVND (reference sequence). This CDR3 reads CASRIDGTSGEARTDTQYF. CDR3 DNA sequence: TGTGCCAGTAGGATCGACGGGACTAGCGGGGAAGCACGAACAGATACGCAGTATTTT.

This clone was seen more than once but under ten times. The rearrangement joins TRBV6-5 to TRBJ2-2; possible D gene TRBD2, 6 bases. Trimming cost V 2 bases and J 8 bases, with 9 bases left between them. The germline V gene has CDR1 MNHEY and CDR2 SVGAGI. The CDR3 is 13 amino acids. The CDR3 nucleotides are TGTGCCAGCAGTTACAAGGCGGGGGGGGAGCTGTTTTTT. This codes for CASSYKAGGELFF.